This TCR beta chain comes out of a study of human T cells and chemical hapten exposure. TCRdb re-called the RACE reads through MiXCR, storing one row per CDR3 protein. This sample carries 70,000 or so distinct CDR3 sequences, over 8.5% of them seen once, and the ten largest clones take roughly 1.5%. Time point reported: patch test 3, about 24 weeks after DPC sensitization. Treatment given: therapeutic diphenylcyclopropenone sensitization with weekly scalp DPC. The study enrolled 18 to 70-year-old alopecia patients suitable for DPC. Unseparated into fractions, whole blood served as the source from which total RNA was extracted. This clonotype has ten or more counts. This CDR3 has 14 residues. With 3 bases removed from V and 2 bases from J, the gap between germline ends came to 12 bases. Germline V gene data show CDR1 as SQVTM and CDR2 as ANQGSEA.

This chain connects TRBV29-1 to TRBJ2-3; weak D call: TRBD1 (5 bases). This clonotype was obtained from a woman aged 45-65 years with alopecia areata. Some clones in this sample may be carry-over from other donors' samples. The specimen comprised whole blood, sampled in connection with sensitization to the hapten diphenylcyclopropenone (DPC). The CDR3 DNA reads TGCAGCGTTGACGCGACAGCCGACACAGATACGCAGTATTTT. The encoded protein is CSVDATADTDTQYF.